This note documents a single T cell receptor (beta chain) sequence. Its specific antigen is unknown. Qualities for individual bases were not recorded, and no much larger clone is one base off. This specimen comes from a study of cytomegalovirus exposure and HLA in healthy donors (dated by TCRdb to 2016 to 2017). In terms of the full investigation: According to an earlier analysis of 450 to 650 of the donors, some 180 million T cells yielded 120 million or so unique TCR beta sequences and 276 Gb of sequence data. Of the 350 to 450 genotyped donors, 81% were placed in the genetic ancestry cluster associated with self-reported Caucasian donors. The T cell repertoires of 666 subjects were profiled by immunosequencing and related to cytomegalovirus serostatus. Along with the approximately 600-subject first cohort, a separate validation cohort of over a hundred different subjects was used. On average, over 200,000 unique TCR beta nucleotide sequences were sequenced per donor among 300 to 500 genotyped donors of the cohort, with 15% to 20% of those sequences being non-productive. To predict cytomegalovirus infection status, the study brought together high-throughput TCR immunosequencing, statistical association of individual TCRs with disease status, and machine learning. HLA typing covered class I and class II loci at four-digit resolution. About 330 gigabases of sequencing data and around 90 million unique TCR sequences made up an early release that covered around 640 HLA-typed donors. The later analysis used no new phenotypic data to find candidate immune exposures, relying instead on TCR beta sequences and their occurrence across donors. A later analysis re-examined previously published TCR beta repertoires from roughly 720 donors and added high-resolution HLA genotyping to investigate patterns of TCR occurrence. Alongside the repertoire data, information on donor age, sex, ethnicity and CMV serostatus was compiled. The study aimed to test whether signatures of past pathogen exposure could be identified by cataloging public T cell receptors. The number of donors typed differed by locus, with about 629-640 for A, B, C, DRB1 and DQB1, around 500 for DQA1, nearly 610 for DPA1, and some 450 for DPB1. Every discovery cohort repertoire had been produced on one sequencing platform. Four to six DR-DQ haplotypes were handled as single units for association and clustering, since linkage in the cohort was strong. A later genetic analysis took genome-wide SNP genotypes for about three fifths of the 666 donors and used that subset as a discovery cohort. An earlier analysis of around 580 of the donors used high-throughput TCR beta sequencing to judge whether each TCR beta V gene segment behaved as functional or pseudogenic.

Libraries were prepared through the immunoSEQ multiplex PCR assay. The multiplex PCR relied on a mix of 60 forward primers for TCR Vbeta segments and 13 reverse primers for TCR Jbeta segments. Amplification of the CDR3 region of rearranged TCR beta genes was performed with a multiplex PCR assay on genomic DNA. The Illumina HiSeq System was used to sequence the amplified TCR beta libraries as 87-base-pair reads. The published analysis was carried out like this. In a later analysis, roughly 80 million unique TCR beta chains were counted across the 500 to 850 repertoires, and about 9.9 million of these chains were shared by at least two donors. Raw reads were error-corrected and collapsed into unique sequences by a nearest-neighbor algorithm in which closely related sequences were merged to remove PCR and sequencing errors. V, D and J gene segments were assigned by aligning CDR3 sequences to IMGT reference sequences. For a sequence to be retained, a match of at least six nucleotides was required to both a V gene segment and a J gene segment. A rearrangement was called productive if the CDR3 had no stop codons and remained in frame with V and J, and every other rearrangement was called non-productive. Following IMGT convention, CDR3 was defined as the stretch from the second conserved V-encoded cysteine to the conserved J-encoded phenylalanine. In an earlier analysis of more than 550 of the donors, sequences lacking an unambiguous match to a single V gene segment were excluded. In an earlier analysis of some 590 of the donors, a V segment was called functional when productive rearrangements were above 56.7%, and segregating when the standard deviation between donors exceeded 5%. A statistical classification framework was developed to diagnose cytomegalovirus status using the catalog of TCR beta chain sequences. In a later analysis, V and J genes were assigned by comparing TCR nucleotide sequences against IMGT/GENE-DB human TR gene sequences. Using the TCRdist pipeline, a later analysis assigned CDR3 sequences along with most-parsimonious VDJ recombination scenarios. In a later analysis, every TCR beta chain was defined by the combination of its CDR3 amino acid sequence and its V-gene family, and reads without a unique V-gene family were dropped. In a later analysis, around 650 highly shared, low-generation-probability nucleotide sequences were removed to address suspected cross-contamination and a sequencing artifact. A later analysis calculated a clonal expansion index for each public chain from normalized within-repertoire ranks of inferred template counts. In a later analysis, generation probabilities were computed using a VDJ recombination model fitted to out-of-frame rearrangements, and the results were checked against IGoR. Hypergeometric tests were used in a later analysis to score TCR-TCR, TCR-HLA and TCR-CMV co-occurrence, with a repertoire-size bias correction applied to the TCR pairs. False discovery rates were estimated in a later analysis by permuting HLA or CMV assignments 20 times. In a later analysis, co-occurring TCRs were grouped using DBSCAN, and TCRdist sequence similarity was added for clustering within HLA-allele-positive subsets. Co-occurrence clustering excluded repertoires with fewer than 30,000 or more than 120,000 public chains, plus five with anomalous nucleotide sharing. TCRdb carries this immuneACCESS record with in-frame sequences only. Its versions omit some clonotypes, under half of them owing to an unresolved V gene in the studies checked, with the rest unexplained. From that table come the V and J calls and clone size; the DNA was used to work out D and trimming. Recorded for this sample are 150,000 or so clones; 70% to 90% of them occurred a single time. The top ten clones comprise approximately 5.6% of the sample.

What the authors observed across the whole study: Most TCR sequences were observed very rarely across donors, whereas some public TCRs were present in many individuals. When HLA alleles, especially DR and DQ, strongly co-occurred, attributing TCR associations to individual alleles was difficult. A further reported finding was that TCR beta sequences accurately predicted the HLA-A and HLA-B alleles for most subjects in the first cohort. In a later analysis, several top co-occurrence clusters were reported to appear linked to parvovirus B19, influenza, CMV and Epstein-Barr virus. The classifier was reported to diagnose cytomegalovirus status with high specificity and sensitivity in both the original cohort and the validation cohort. A later genetic analysis associated a missense DCLRE1C variant with V-gene and J-gene trimming of TCR beta chains, and an independent cohort replicated the association. In a later analysis, most CMV-associated TCR beta chains were found to appear HLA-restricted, with HLA associations seemingly driven largely by CMV exposure. Broadly in line with IMGT annotations, most TCR beta V segments showed up in productive rearrangements about 90% or about 30% of the time in an earlier analysis of several hundred of the donors. The study gave a list of around 170 TCR beta chains associated with cytomegalovirus. The cohort was sequenced for TCR beta chains only, and without alpha or paired-chain data the features that could be detected were limited. Linkage disequilibrium might explain the correlated functional status among segregating V segments, but an unknown experimental factor could not be ruled out. The authors suggested that the approach could potentially be generalized to other disease states and immunological phenotypes. Seventeen rarely observed V segments, including chromosome 9 orphons, were excluded from the earlier analysis of approximately 500 of the donors because counts were too low. In vitro tests confirmed that a few of the cytomegalovirus-associated TCR beta chains recognize cytomegalovirus antigens. Because some donors lacked HLA typing at each locus, the association tests relied only on the typed subset. A cluster of highly shared sequence variants was judged likely to represent a technical artifact of the sequencing pipeline. The presence/absence analyses assumed that sequencing depth was roughly uniform across donors, and that assumption may not be true. A later analysis associated about 16,000 TCR beta sequences with specific HLA alleles at a false discovery rate of 0.05. In a later analysis, TCR association rates were found to vary across HLA loci, with the most associated TCRs seen for DRB1 alleles and the fewest for HLA-C alleles. Compared with equally common non-associated chains, HLA-associated TCR beta chains in a later analysis were more clonally expanded and had lower generation probabilities. For the cohort, immune exposure information was limited to CMV serostatus. A later genetic analysis reported fewer N-insertions in productive TCRs among donors in an Asian-associated ancestry cluster than the approximately 700-donor mean.

The cohort was made up of about 670 healthy bone marrow donors. Cohort members were all nominally healthy when sampled, although unrecorded immune exposures were likely present. The donor tested CMV seropositive and was one of the 289 seropositive cohort members. Each donor provided a peripheral blood sample, and peripheral blood mononuclear cells were used for TCR beta sequencing. Genomic DNA was extracted from the blood cell samples with the Qiagen DNeasy Blood Extraction Kit. The sequenced material came from PBMCs. The receptor was isolated from a woman between 35 and 50 years old in good health and CMV-seropositive.

In nucleotides, the sequence is TGCGCCAGCAGCCAAGATCTAGCGGGGCGGGGGGGGCAGTTCTTC. This encodes CASSQDLAGRGGQFF. The rearrangement joined TRBV4-1 to TRBJ2-1; 9 bases in between match TRBD2. The germline V end is reduced by 0 bases and the J end by 12 bases; junction bases left unmatched: 9. The CDR3 holds 15 amino acids from the cysteine to the phenylalanine. Kept here is only the CDR3 DNA, which spans 45 bases and is read in frame from base 1. Taken from the germline V gene, the CDR1 and CDR2 loops are MGHRA and YSYEKL.